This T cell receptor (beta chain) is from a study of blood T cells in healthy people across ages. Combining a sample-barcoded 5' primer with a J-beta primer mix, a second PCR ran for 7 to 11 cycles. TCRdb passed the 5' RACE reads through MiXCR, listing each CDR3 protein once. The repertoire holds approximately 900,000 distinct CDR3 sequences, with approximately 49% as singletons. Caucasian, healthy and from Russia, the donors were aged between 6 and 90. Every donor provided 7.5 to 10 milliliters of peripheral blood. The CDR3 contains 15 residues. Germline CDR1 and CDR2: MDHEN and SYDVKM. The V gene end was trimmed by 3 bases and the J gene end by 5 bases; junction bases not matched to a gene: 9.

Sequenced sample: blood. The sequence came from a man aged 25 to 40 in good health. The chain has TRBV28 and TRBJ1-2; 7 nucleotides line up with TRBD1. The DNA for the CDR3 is TGTGCCAGCAGTTTGACCGGGACAGACGGATATGGCTACACCTTC. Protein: CASSLTGTDGYGYTF.